A single sample gave rise to the 24 T cell receptor beta chains below, sequenced in a study of Graves' ophthalmopathy and Graves' hyperthyroidism. The study amplified TCR beta CDR3 regions using RNA transcripts. A first-round RT-PCR used HTBI primers, followed by a second-round multiplex PCR. TCRdb re-analysed the multiplex PCR reads in MiXCR, keeping a single row per CDR3 protein. This sample has roughly 500,000 distinct CDR3 sequences, with 14% found just once. The sample comprised blood. The receptors derive from a young woman with Graves' ophthalmopathy.

This clonotype was counted at least ten times. This chain uses TRBV3-1 with TRBJ2-7, with D unresolved. V was shortened by 2 bases and J by 1 base, with 3 bases between the two germline ends. The CDR3 covers 12 residues. The germline CDR1 and CDR2 sequences are LGHDT and YNNKEL (reference sequence). CDR3 in DNA: TGTGCCAGCAGCCAAAGATCCTACGAGCAGTACTTC. Protein: CASSQRSYEQYF.

This clonotype was counted at least ten times. Here the CDR3 DNA reads TGTGCCAGCGTTAAGGAGGTGTATGGCTACACCTTC. Amino acids: CASVKEVYGYTF. The chain couples TRBV2 to TRBJ1-2; D ambiguous. The CDR3 runs to 12 residues. Germline CDR1 is SNHLY and CDR2 is FYNNEI. Trimming stripped 8 bases from V and 5 bases from J, with 12 bases between.

This clonotype was seen at least ten times. This chain uses TRBV4-1 with TRBJ1-6; D is undetermined. Trimming shortened V by 3 bases and J by 0 bases, and 15 bases separated the two germline ends. CDR1 and CDR2 (germline): MGHRA, YSYEKL. CDR3 size: 18 residues. In DNA, the CDR3 is TGCGCCAGCAGCCACCGGGCCCCAATCATCTCCTATAATTCACCCCTCCACTTT. It encodes CASSHRAPIISYNSPLHF.

This clonotype was seen repeatedly, ten times or more. The CDR3 nucleotides are TGTGCCTGGAGTGCAACGGACAGGGCTGAAGCTTTCTTT. It codes for CAWSATDRAEAFF. The J gene is TRBJ1-1, the V gene TRBV30; 8 positions agree with TRBD1. With V trimmed by 1 base and J by 6 bases, 4 bases remained unmatched. The CDR3 totals 13 residues. From germline, CDR1 is GTSNPN and CDR2 SVGIG (reference sequence).

There are many counts of this clonotype. The CDR3 spells CASRDGLNQPQHF. CDR3 coding DNA: TGTGCCAGCCGGGACGGCCTCAATCAGCCCCAGCATTTT. V is TRBV27 and J is TRBJ1-5; the D gene is possibly TRBD1 (5 bases). Germline CDR1 and CDR2: MNHEY and SMNVEV (reference sequence). CDR3 length: 13 residues. V was clipped by 8 bases and J by 3 bases, with 11 bases between them.

This clonotype has a count of ten or more. V is TRBV12-3 or TRBV12-4 and J is TRBJ2-4; perhaps TRBD1 as D (5 bases). Between the trimmed V and J ends, which lost 1 base and 6 bases, there was a span of 13 bases. The CDR3 contains 15 residues. CDR3 in DNA: TGTGCCAGCAGTTTAGGCAAGGGGCTTGGAAACATTCAGTACTTC. Its protein is CASSLGKGLGNIQYF.

At least ten counts were recorded for this clonotype. The J gene is TRBJ1-2, the V gene TRBV28, with a tentative D call TRBD1 (6 bases). Germline-derived CDR1 and CDR2 are MDHEN and SYDVKM. V dropped 3 bases and J dropped 8 bases, with 16 bases sitting between them. The CDR3 covers 14 residues. The CDR3 spells CASSLQAGAHGYTF. The CDR3 DNA is TGTGCCAGCAGTTTGCAGGCAGGGGCCCACGGCTACACCTTC.

This clonotype has just a few counts. The J gene is TRBJ2-7, the V gene TRBV11-1; no reliable D call. The CDR3 runs to 16 residues. V lost 4 bases and J 2 bases, leaving 18 bases between the germline ends. Per the germline V gene, CDR1 is SGHAT and CDR2 is FQDESV (reference sequence). CDR3 amino acids: CASSSSKQINTYEQYF. Here the CDR3 DNA reads TGTGCCAGCAGCTCCTCGAAACAAATAAACACCTACGAGCAGTACTTC.

Turning to this clonotype: No conserved phenylalanine or tryptophan is present at the end of the CDR3, so a read error is the likely explanation. The CDR3 DNA sequence: TGTGCCAGTGTCGGAAACACCATATATGTT. This encodes CASVGNTIYV. V usage is TRBV19 and J usage is TRBJ1-3; D uncertain. Germline-derived CDR1 and CDR2 are LNHDA and SQIVND (reference sequence). The CDR3 totals 10 residues. Trimming took off 8 bases at V and 4 bases at J, with 3 bases between the two ends.

At least ten counts were recorded for this clonotype. CDR3 DNA sequence: TGTGCCAGCACGTTGGCTACCCTGCGGGAATCACCCCTCCACTTT. This encodes CASTLATLRESPLHF. The chain recombines TRBV6-5 with TRBJ1-6; no definite D call. V lost 7 bases, J lost 10 bases, and 20 bases lay in between. Germline V gene data show CDR1 as MNHEY and CDR2 as SVGAGI. The CDR3 is 15 amino acids.

The table lists this clonotype with many counts. This chain links TRBV19 with TRBJ1-2; a possible D gene is TRBD1 (5 bases). CDR1 and CDR2 from the germline V gene are LNHDA and SQIVND (reference sequence). V gave up 3 bases and J gave up 5 bases, with 13 bases separating them. This CDR3 spans 14 amino acids. The CDR3 loop is CASSMGRVGYGYTF. CDR3 nucleotides: TGTGCCAGTAGTATGGGCAGGGTTGGATATGGCTACACCTTC.

This clonotype has ten or more counts. This chain joins TRBV11-2 and TRBJ1-3; TRBD1 might be the D (5 bases). Trimming pared 8 bases from V and 8 bases from J, leaving 13 bases between. The CDR3 is 12 amino acids. Germline-derived CDR1 and CDR2 are SGHAT and FQNNGV. The CDR3 reads CASGRGADTIYF. DNA of the CDR3: TGTGCCAGCGGAAGGGGCGCAGACACCATATATTTT.

Note on this clonotype: No conserved phenylalanine or tryptophan ends this CDR3, so it is likely a read error. The DNA is omitted, as the CDR3 cannot be located on it reliably, and the CDR3 follows TCRdb's listing. The chain uses TRBV12-3 or TRBV12-4 and TRBJ1-1; no DNA check was done on the table's D call, TRBD1. Counting both end residues, the CDR3 totals 14 amino acids. The CDR3 region is CASSYRGPNTEACL.

About this clonotype itself: A junction end diverges from the germline sequence, so it may reflect a read error. The chain joins TRBV12-3 or TRBV12-4 to TRBJ1-6; D not resolved. The CDR3 totals 13 residues. CDR3 residues: CASSRTASTPLHF. The CDR3 region has the DNA TGTGCCAGCAGTCGGACTGCCTCAACACCTCTCCACTTT.

This clonotype was seen repeatedly, ten times or more. V usage is TRBV19 and J usage is TRBJ1-5; D is perhaps TRBD1 (5 bases). The V gene lost 3 bases and the J gene lost 2 bases, with 14 bases spanning the gap. The CDR3 length is 16 residues. Germline CDR1 LNHDA, CDR2 SQIVND (reference sequence). CDR3 nucleotides: TGTGCCAGTAGTATTACAGGAGTCGGGGGCAATCAGCCCCAGCATTTT. Translated, it gives CASSITGVGGNQPQHF.

V usage is TRBV20-1 and J usage is TRBJ2-5, with TRBD2 matching 13 bases. This CDR3 contains 15 residues. The germline gives CDR1 DFQATT, CDR2 SNEGSKA (reference sequence). The ends lost 5 bases at V and 5 bases at J; junction bases unmatched: 8. The CDR3 loop reads CSASRTSGGWETQYF. The CDR3 region has the DNA TGCAGTGCTTCTAGGACTAGCGGGGGCTGGGAGACCCAGTACTTC.

This clonotype has at least ten counts. The chain joins TRBV6-1 to TRBJ2-7; D is possibly TRBD1 (5 bases). The germline CDR1 and CDR2 sequences are MNHNS and SASEGT. The CDR3 consists of 13 residues. V lost 1 base to trimming and J lost 4 bases, with 8 bases between them. The CDR3 nucleotides are TGTGCCAGCAGTGAAGGAAAGGGGTACGAGCAGTACTTC. Protein product: CASSEGKGYEQYF.

This clonotype was seen at least ten times. The chain combines TRBV29-1 with TRBJ1-2; unclear D gene. The V gene lost 7 bases and the J gene lost 3 bases, with 9 bases spanning the gap. Germline V gene lookup returns CDR1 SQVTM and CDR2 ANQGSEA. This CDR3 has 11 amino acids. The CDR3 protein is CSAWSYYGYTF. The CDR3 bases are TGCAGCGCGTGGTCGTACTATGGCTACACCTTC. Full variable domain (rest looked up from reference TRBV29-1 and TRBJ1-2): SAVISQKPSRDICQRGTSLTIQCQVDSQVTMMFWYRQQPGQSLTLIATANQGSEATYESGFVIDKFPISRPNLTFSTLTVSNMSPEDSSIYLCSAWSYYGYTFGSGTRLTVV.

This clonotype was recorded at least ten times. The J gene is TRBJ2-1, the V gene TRBV9; possible D gene TRBD2, 5 bases. Trimming removed 4 bases at V and 1 base at J, with 9 bases between. The CDR3 has 14 residues. Germline V CDR1 and CDR2: SGDLS, YYNGEE. The DNA for the CDR3 is TGTGCCAGCAGCCCAAGGACTTCCTACAATGAGCAGTTCTTC. Translating gives CASSPRTSYNEQFF.

This clonotype was seen a few times. J is TRBJ1-2 and V is TRBV19; the D is unclear. Trimming took 1 base from V and 7 from J, leaving 10 bases between them. The CDR3 loop spans 13 amino acids. In germline, CDR1 is LNHDA, CDR2 SQIVND (reference sequence). The CDR3 DNA reads TGTGCCAGTAGTATAGTCCCAGGAATTGGCTACACCTTC. This sequence encodes CASSIVPGIGYTF. The variable domain in full, completed from reference TRBV19 and TRBJ1-2, reads DGGITQSPKYLFRKEGQNVTLSCEQNLNHDAMYWYRQDPGQGLRLIYYSQIVNDFQKGDIAEGYSVSREKKESFPLTVTSAQKNPTAFYLCASSIVPGIGYTFGSGTRLTVV.

This clonotype has at least ten counts. CDR3 residues: CSARDLSWTGKYSNQPQHF. In nucleotides, the CDR3 is TGCAGTGCTAGAGACCTTTCCTGGACAGGGAAATATAGCAATCAGCCCCAGCATTTT. This chain uses TRBV20-1 with TRBJ1-5, with TRBD1 matching over 8 bases. The CDR3 covers 19 residues. J gave up 0 bases and V 0 bases, and 13 bases lay outside the gene matches. CDR1 is DFQATT, CDR2 SNEGSKA, per germline (reference sequence).

This clonotype was observed many times. The chain employs TRBV29-1 and TRBJ2-7; D is uncertain. The CDR3 length is 13 residues. The germline gives CDR1 SQVTM, CDR2 ANQGSEA. Between the trimmed V and J ends, which lost 3 bases and 2 bases, there was a span of 11 bases. CDR3 region: CSVESESPYEQYF. The CDR3 nucleotides are TGCAGCGTTGAGTCAGAGAGCCCCTACGAGCAGTACTTC.

This clonotype has ten or more counts. This rearrangement joins TRBV18 to TRBJ1-1; maybe TRBD1 (6 bases). The CDR3 is made up of 18 amino acids. Germline V gives CDR1 KGHSH, CDR2 LQKENI. Deletions cut 3 bases from V and 2 bases from J, with 22 bases between. In DNA form, the CDR3 reads TGTGCCAGCTCACCCACCGCCGGGGGCGGTACTCGAAACACTGAAGCTTTCTTT. This sequence encodes CASSPTAGGGTRNTEAFF.

The rearrangement links TRBV12-3 or TRBV12-4 to TRBJ2-1; 10 bases map to TRBD1. The CDR3 runs to 14 residues. J lost 6 bases, V lost 6 bases, and 5 bases had no gene match. The CDR3 spells CASRDRTGGNEQFF. CDR3 DNA sequence: TGTGCCAGCAGAGACAGGACAGGGGGCAATGAGCAGTTCTTC.